Shown below are 10 T cell receptor beta chains from a single sample sequenced in a study of T cells after yellow fever vaccination. A single record per CDR3 protein comes from TCRdb applying MiXCR to the 5' RACE reads. The repertoire holds around 500,000 distinct CDR3 sequences, with less than 25% as singletons. The specimen comprised PBMCs, sampled 20 to 25 days after the first yellow fever vaccination. The receptors originated from a man aged 18 to 35 who received the YFV17D yellow fever vaccine.

The gene calls are TRBV4-2 and TRBJ2-3, with 10 bases lining up with TRBD2. The V gene end was trimmed by 1 base and the J gene end by 3 bases; junction bases not matched to a gene: 4. The V gene's germline CDR1 is LGHNA and CDR2 YNFKEQ. The CDR3 spans 16 residues. This CDR3 reads CASSQVVAGGTDTQYF. The CDR3 DNA is TGTGCCAGCAGCCAAGTCGTAGCGGGGGGTACAGATACGCAGTATTTT.

This clonotype was picked up one time. The V gene is TRBV4-1, the J gene TRBJ2-1; either TRBD1 or TRBD2 may fit D (6 bases each). The CDR3 sequence is 15 residues long. Trimming took off 1 base at V and 7 bases at J, with 14 bases between the two ends. Per germline, CDR1 MGHRA and CDR2 YSYEKL. CDR3 nucleotide sequence: TGCGCCAGCAGCCAAGGCAGCCGGGGGCGGAATGAGCAGTTCTTC. Translation gives CASSQGSRGRNEQFF.

The chain uses TRBV27 and TRBJ1-2; a weak D match, TRBD1 (6 bases). Trimming cost V 4 bases and J 3 bases, with 9 bases left between them. Germline-derived CDR1 and CDR2 are MNHEY and SMNVEV (reference sequence). This CDR3 contains 13 residues. This chain's CDR3 is CASSWGADYGYTF. The CDR3 DNA reads as TGTGCCAGCAGTTGGGGGGCGGACTATGGCTACACCTTC.

The sample holds a few counts of this clonotype. The chain has TRBV7-9 and TRBJ2-2; 8 nucleotides align to TRBD2. J gave up 5 bases and V 3 bases, and 5 bases lay outside the gene matches. Germline CDR1 is SEHNR and CDR2 is FQNEAQ (reference sequence). The CDR3 contains 15 residues. CDR3 nucleotides: TGTGCCAGCAGCTTCGTGGCGGGGGGAACCGGGGAGCTGTTTTTT. Translated, it gives CASSFVAGGTGELFF.

This chain connects TRBV9 to TRBJ2-3; D may be TRBD2 (5 bases). Germline loops: CDR1 SGDLS, CDR2 YYNGEE. The V end lost 0 bases, the J end lost 2 bases, and 16 bases lay between the germline ends. The CDR3 covers 17 residues. CDR3 amino acids: CASSVGGRRSNTDTQYF. In DNA form, the CDR3 reads TGTGCCAGCAGCGTAGGTGGGAGAAGGTCAAACACAGATACGCAGTATTTT.

The chain employs TRBV24-1 and TRBJ2-3; 10 bases are shared with TRBD2. Germline V CDR1 and CDR2: KGHDR, SFDVKD. The CDR3 contains 15 residues. V lost 3 bases and J lost 8; bases outside the gene matches: 7. The CDR3 region has the DNA TGTGCCACCAGTGATCCGAGGACTAGCGGCCCTACGCAGTATTTT. This encodes CATSDPRTSGPTQYF.

In DNA form, the CDR3 reads TGTGCCAGCAGCTTAGAAGCCGGACCTTATCAGCCCCAGCATTTT. Protein: CASSLEAGPYQPQHF. V and J are TRBV7-6 and TRBJ1-5; D is uncertain. There are 15 residues in the CDR3. Germline CDR1 reads SGHVS; CDR2 reads FNYEAQ. Trimming removed 1 base at V and 5 bases at J, with 12 bases between.

The genes are TRBV5-1 and TRBJ2-7; D unclear. The CDR3 covers 14 residues. Germline CDR1 is SGHRS and CDR2 is YFSETQ. The V gene lost 4 bases and the J gene lost 2 bases, with 13 bases spanning the gap. DNA for the CDR3: TGCGCCAGCAGCACGTATGGGAACACCTACGAGCAGTACTTC. Its translation is CASSTYGNTYEQYF.

The table lists this clonotype with a few counts. The V call is TRBV4-1, the J call TRBJ2-7; D gene ambiguous. The germline V gene has CDR1 MGHRA and CDR2 YSYEKL. V was pared by 4 bases and J by 2 bases, with 15 bases between. This CDR3 is 15 amino acids long. CDR3 loop: CASSPGPGLAYEQYV. The CDR3 nucleotides are TGCGCCAGCAGCCCGGGCCCCGGGTTGGCCTACGAGCAGTACGTC.

This clonotype came up many times. This chain connects TRBV12-3 or TRBV12-4 to TRBJ1-5; D remains unclear. The CDR3 spans 13 residues. Trimming pared 4 bases from V and 4 bases from J, leaving 8 bases between. The CDR3 region has the DNA TGTGCCAGCAGTTATGACGAGAATCAGCCCCAGCATTTT. Its translation is CASSYDENQPQHF.